This T cell receptor (beta chain) was identified during a study of T cells in Graves' hyperthyroidism and ophthalmopathy. Amplification targeted TCR beta CDR3 regions from RNA transcripts. Carried out on the TCR CDR3, a first-round RT-PCR used the HTBI primer set. TCRdb recomputed calls from the multiplex PCR reads with MiXCR, one row per CDR3 protein. The repertoire includes approximately 510,000 distinct CDR3 sequences, less than 25% of them detected once, and approximately 25% sits in the top ten. Hyperthyroidism had been newly diagnosed in patients aged 18 to 65, and its duration was under 2 months. V was clipped by 6 bases and J by 5 bases, with 16 bases between them. The CDR3 length is 14 residues.

The receptor was derived from a young man with Graves' hyperthyroidism. The chain combines TRBV12-3 or TRBV12-4 with TRBJ2-5; D is possibly TRBD1 or TRBD2 (5 bases each). Sequences were obtained from blood. CDR3 protein: CASRPSGPPETQYF. The DNA for the CDR3 is TGTGCCAGCAGGCCCTCGGGACCGCCGGAGACCCAGTACTTC.